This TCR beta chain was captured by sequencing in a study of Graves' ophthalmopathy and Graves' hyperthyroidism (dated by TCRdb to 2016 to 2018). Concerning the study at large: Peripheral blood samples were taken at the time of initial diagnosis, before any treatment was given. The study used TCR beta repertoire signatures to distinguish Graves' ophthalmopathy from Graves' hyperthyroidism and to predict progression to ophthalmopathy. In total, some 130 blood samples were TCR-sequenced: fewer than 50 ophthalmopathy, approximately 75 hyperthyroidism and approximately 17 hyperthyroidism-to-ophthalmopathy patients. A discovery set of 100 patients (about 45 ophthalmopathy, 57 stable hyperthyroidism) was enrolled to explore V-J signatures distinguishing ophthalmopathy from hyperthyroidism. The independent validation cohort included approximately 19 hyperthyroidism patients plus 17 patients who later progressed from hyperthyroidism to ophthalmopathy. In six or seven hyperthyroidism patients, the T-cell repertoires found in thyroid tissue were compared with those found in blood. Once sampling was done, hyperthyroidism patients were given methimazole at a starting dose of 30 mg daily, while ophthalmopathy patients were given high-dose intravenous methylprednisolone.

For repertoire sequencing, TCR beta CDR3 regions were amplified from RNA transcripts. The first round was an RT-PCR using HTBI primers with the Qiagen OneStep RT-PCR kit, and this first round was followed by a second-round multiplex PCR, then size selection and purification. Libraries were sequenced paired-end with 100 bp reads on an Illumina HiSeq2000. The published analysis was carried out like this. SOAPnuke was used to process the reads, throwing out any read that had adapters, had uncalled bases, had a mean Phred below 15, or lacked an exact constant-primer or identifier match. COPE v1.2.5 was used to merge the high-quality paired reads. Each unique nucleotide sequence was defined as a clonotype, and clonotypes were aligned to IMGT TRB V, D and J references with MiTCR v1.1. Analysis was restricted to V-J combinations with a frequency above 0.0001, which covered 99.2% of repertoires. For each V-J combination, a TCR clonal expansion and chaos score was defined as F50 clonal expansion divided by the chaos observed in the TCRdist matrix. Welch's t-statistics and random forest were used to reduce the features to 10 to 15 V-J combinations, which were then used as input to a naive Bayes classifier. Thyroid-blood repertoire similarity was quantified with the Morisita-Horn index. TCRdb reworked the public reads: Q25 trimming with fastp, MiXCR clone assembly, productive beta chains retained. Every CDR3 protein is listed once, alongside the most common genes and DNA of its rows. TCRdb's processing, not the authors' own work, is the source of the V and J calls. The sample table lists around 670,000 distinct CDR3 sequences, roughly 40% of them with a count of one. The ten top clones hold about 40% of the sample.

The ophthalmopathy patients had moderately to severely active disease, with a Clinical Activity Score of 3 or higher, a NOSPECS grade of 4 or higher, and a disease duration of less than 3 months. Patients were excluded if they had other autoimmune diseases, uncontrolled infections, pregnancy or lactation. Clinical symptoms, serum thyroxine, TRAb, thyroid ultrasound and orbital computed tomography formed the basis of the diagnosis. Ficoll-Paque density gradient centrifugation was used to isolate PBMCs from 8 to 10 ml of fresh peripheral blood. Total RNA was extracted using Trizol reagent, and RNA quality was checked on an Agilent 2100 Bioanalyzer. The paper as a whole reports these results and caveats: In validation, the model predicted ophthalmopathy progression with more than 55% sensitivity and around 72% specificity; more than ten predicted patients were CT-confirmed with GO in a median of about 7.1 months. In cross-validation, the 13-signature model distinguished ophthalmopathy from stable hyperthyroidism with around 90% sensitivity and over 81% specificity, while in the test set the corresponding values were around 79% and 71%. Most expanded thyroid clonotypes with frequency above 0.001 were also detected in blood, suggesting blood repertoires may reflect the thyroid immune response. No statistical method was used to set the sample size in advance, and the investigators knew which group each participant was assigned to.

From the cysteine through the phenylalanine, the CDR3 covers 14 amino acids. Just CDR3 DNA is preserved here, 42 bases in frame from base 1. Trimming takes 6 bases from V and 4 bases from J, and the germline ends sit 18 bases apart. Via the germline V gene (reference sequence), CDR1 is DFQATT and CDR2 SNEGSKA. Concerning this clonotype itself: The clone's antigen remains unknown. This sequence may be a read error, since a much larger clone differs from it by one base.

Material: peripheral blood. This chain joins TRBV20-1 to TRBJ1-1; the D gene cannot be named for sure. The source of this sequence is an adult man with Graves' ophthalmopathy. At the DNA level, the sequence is TGCAGTGCGCGGGAGAGTCATTGGGTCACTGAAGCTTTCTTT. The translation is CSARESHWVTEAFF.